This passage covers 10 T cell receptor beta chains from one sample sequenced in a study of blood T cell repertoires in COVID-19. Data came from immunoSEQ multiplex PCR; TCRdb stores just in-frame clones and leaves some out. Of 85,000 to 120,000 clones listed, roughly 92% are singletons. Specimen: peripheral blood. These receptors came from a woman between 45 and 65 years old with COVID-19, enrolled during active disease.

The chain combines TRBV30 with TRBJ2-1; 12 nucleotides match TRBD1. Germline V lookup: CDR1 GTSNPN, CDR2 SVGIG (reference sequence). This CDR3 has 15 residues. With V trimmed by 1 base and J by 8 bases, 6 bases remained unmatched. The CDR3 DNA reads TGTGCCTGGAGTGACGGGACAGGGGGCAATGATGAGCAGTTCTTC. Translated: CAWSDGTGGNDEQFF.

The chain has TRBV12-3 or TRBV12-4 and TRBJ1-1; D remains ambiguous. This CDR3 is 12 amino acids long. Deletions cut 5 bases from V and 12 bases from J, with 16 bases between. CDR3 sequence (DNA): TGTGCCAGCAGTCCGGGCCCCGGGATGACTTTCTTT. Amino acids: CASSPGPGMTFF.

V is TRBV28 and J is TRBJ1-3; 9 nucleotides agree with TRBD1. The CDR3 is 14 amino acids. After removal of 5 bases from V and 4 bases from J, the junction contained 3 bases not matched to a gene. Looked up from germline, CDR1 is MDHEN and CDR2 is SYDVKM. DNA of the CDR3: TGTGCCAGCAGTGAGACAGGGGGAGGAAACACCATATATTTT. Translation: CASSETGGGNTIYF.

The rearrangement links TRBV7-2 to TRBJ2-3, with no clear D. Looked up from germline, CDR1 is SGHTA and CDR2 is FQGNSA. Trimming cost V 1 base and J 4 bases, with 12 bases left between them. The CDR3 is 15 amino acids. In DNA, the CDR3 is TGTGCCAGCAGCTTAGTACTTCTTCCTCCAGATACGCAGTATTTT. This sequence encodes CASSLVLLPPDTQYF.

Regarding this clone: The same CDR3 also results from other DNA sequences found in this sample. Here the CDR3 reads CASSSTGLNTEAFF. Written as DNA, the CDR3 is TGTGCCAGCAGCTCGACGGGATTAAACACTGAAGCTTTCTTT. This chain connects TRBV28 to TRBJ1-1; no reliable D call. The CDR3 totals 14 residues. The V and J ends lost 6 bases and 2 bases respectively, with 13 bases between them. CDR1 and CDR2 (germline): MDHEN, SYDVKM.

The chain uses TRBV5-1 and TRBJ1-3; a weak D match, TRBD1 (5 bases). Per the germline V gene, CDR1 is SGHRS and CDR2 is YFSETQ. This CDR3 is built from 18 residues. Deletions cut 0 bases from V and 0 bases from J, with 16 bases between. The CDR3 bases are TGCGCCAGCAGCTTGGGAGCAGGGCAACGTCTCTCTGGAAACACCATATATTTT. The encoded protein is CASSLGAGQRLSGNTIYF.

The chain recombines TRBV28 with TRBJ2-7; 7 bases map to TRBD1. Looked up from germline, CDR1 is MDHEN and CDR2 is SYDVKM. V dropped 4 bases and J dropped 2; count of bases not matched to a gene: 5. The CDR3 loop spans 14 amino acids. DNA of the CDR3: TGTGCCAGCAGTTCCTCGGACAGGCCCTACGAGCAGTACGTC. Encoded protein: CASSSSDRPYEQYV.

The gene calls are TRBV3-1 (or the pseudogene TRBV3-2) and TRBJ2-1; 10 bases align to TRBD2. CDR1 LGHDT and CDR2 YNNKEL come from the germline V gene (reference sequence). With V trimmed by 2 bases and J by 5 bases, 9 bases remained unmatched. The CDR3 extends over 17 amino acids. The chain's CDR3 is CASSQRPTSGEDNEQFF. The CDR3 DNA reads as TGTGCCAGCAGCCAACGACCAACTAGCGGGGAGGACAATGAGCAGTTCTTC.

The gene calls are TRBV12-5 and TRBJ1-1; 8 nucleotides match TRBD1. The CDR3 spans 17 residues. CDR1 LGHNT and CDR2 FRNRAP come from the germline V gene. J gave up 4 bases and V 6 bases, and 16 bases lay outside the gene matches. The CDR3 DNA reads TGTGCTAGTGGCCCGTTGTGGACAGGGAGGACGATCACTGAAGCTTTCTTT. Amino acids: CASGPLWTGRTITEAFF.

This chain uses TRBV19 with TRBJ1-1, with a possible D match to TRBD1 (5 bases). Germline V lookup: CDR1 LNHDA, CDR2 SQIVND (reference sequence). V lost 6 bases and J lost 7, with 12 bases in between. The CDR3 runs 12 residues. The CDR3 region has the DNA TGTGCCAGTAGCCGGGAGGGGTTTGAAGCTTTCTTT. Translating it yields CASSREGFEAFF.